This T cell receptor beta chain comes out of a study of blood T cells in healthy people across ages. Study outcomes and limitations: The recorded TCR beta diversity per million T cells decreased in a roughly linear manner with age. TCR beta diversity tracked closely with naive T cell percentage.

V lost 0 bases to trimming and J lost 6 bases, with 15 bases between them. Germline loops: CDR1 LGHNA, CDR2 YNFKEQ. The CDR3 covers 16 residues. Primers used in a second PCR of roughly 6 to 11 cycles were a sample-barcoded 5' primer and a J-beta primer mix. Each cDNA molecule carried a tag from a template-switch adaptor that contained 12 random nucleotides. TCRdb called the 5' RACE reads again in MiXCR, with one record for every CDR3 protein. Of approximately 800,000 distinct CDR3 sequences in the sample, around a quarter were seen once. About this clonotype itself: Its target is unknown.

The same specimen was also included in a second study, on T cells of mothers and their children. That paper states: Versus unrelated pairs, overlap was slightly higher in related mother-child pairs, without reaching significance.

The sequence was obtained from a boy between 10 and 17 years old in good health. The sample comprised blood. The chain combines TRBV4-2 with TRBJ1-5, with no clear D. CDR3: CASSQDDRVLGQPQHF. As DNA, the CDR3 is TGTGCCAGCAGCCAAGATGATAGAGTGCTTGGTCAGCCCCAGCATTTT.